This passage covers 28 T cell receptor beta chains from one sample sequenced in a study of Graves' ophthalmopathy and Graves' hyperthyroidism. RNA transcripts served as template for amplifying TCR beta CDR3 sequences. The first round was an RT-PCR with HTBI primers, and the second round was a multiplex PCR. TCRdb independently ran MiXCR on the multiplex PCR reads; one entry per CDR3 protein. The sample has approximately 540,000 distinct CDR3 sequences; under 45% are singletons. Source material: peripheral blood or thyroid tissue (not recorded which). The receptor source for this set is an adult man with Graves' hyperthyroidism.

The chain carries TRBV7-2 and TRBJ2-5; TRBD2 is a possible D gene (6 bases). Germline loops: CDR1 SGHTA, CDR2 FQGNSA. This CDR3 has 15 amino acids. Trimming removed 2 bases from V and 5 bases from J, with 15 bases in between. The CDR3 sequence is CASSLYDVAGETQYF. CDR3 DNA sequence: TGTGCCAGCAGCTTATATGATGTTGCGGGGGAGACCCAGTACTTC.

This clonotype was recorded many times. V usage is TRBV4-2 and J usage is TRBJ2-7; 12 nucleotides align to TRBD2. V lost 1 base to trimming and J lost 1 base; unmatched junction nucleotides: 2. This CDR3 contains 16 residues. Per germline, CDR1 LGHNA and CDR2 YNFKEQ. The CDR3 DNA reads as TGTGCCAGCAGCCAAGGCGGACTAGCGGGGTCCTACGAGCAGTACTTC. Its translation: CASSQGGLAGSYEQYF.

The rearrangement links TRBV29-1 to TRBJ1-2; TRBD1 might be the D (6 bases). Trimming cost V 7 bases and J 2 bases, with 14 bases left between them. The length of the CDR3 is 13 residues. Germline loops: CDR1 SQVTM, CDR2 ANQGSEA. The CDR3, as DNA: TGCAGCGCTAGACAGGCTGGGAACTATGGCTACACCTTC. This sequence encodes CSARQAGNYGYTF.

This chain links TRBV2 with TRBJ2-5, with 9 positions matching TRBD1. The J call may be wrong; the DNA end is better matched by TRBJ2-7. Looked up from germline, CDR1 is SNHLY and CDR2 is FYNNEI. This CDR3 has 15 residues. The CDR3 loop is CASSAAGTGLHEQYF. CDR3 nucleotides: TGTGCCAGCAGTGCTGCCGGGACAGGGTTGCACGAGCAGTACTTC.

For this clonotype: Mismatch with germline at one junction end may stem from a read error. The J gene is TRBJ2-2, the V gene TRBV2; the D gene could be TRBD1 or TRBD2 (5 bases each). Germline V gives CDR1 SNHLY, CDR2 FYNNEI. This CDR3 has 15 amino acids. CDR3 nucleotides: TGTGCCAGCAGTGTAAACAGGTGGAACACCGGGGAGCTGTCTTGG. Protein sequence: CASSVNRWNTGELSW. The full variable domain, with the rest looked up from reference TRBV2 and TRBJ2-2, is EPEVTQTPSHQVTQMGQEVILRCVPISNHLYFYWYRQILGQKVEFLVSFYNNEISEKSEIFDDQFSVERPDGSNFTLKIRSTKLEDSAMYFCASSVNRWNTGELSWGEGSRLTVL.

The chain couples TRBV15 to TRBJ2-7; TRBD2 aligns across 8 bases. V was pared by 0 bases and J by 0 bases, with 4 bases of the junction left unmatched. Germline CDR1 reads LNHNV; CDR2 reads YYDKDF (reference sequence). CDR3 length: 16 amino acids. The CDR3 region has the DNA TGTGCCACCAGCAGAGATATACTAGCGGTCTCCTACGAGCAGTACTTC. It codes for CATSRDILAVSYEQYF.

As regards this clonotype: This may be a read error: a much more frequent sequence differs by one nucleotide. This chain links TRBV25-1 with TRBJ2-5, with D uncertain. The CDR3 length is 10 residues. The germline CDR1 and CDR2 sequences are MGHDK and SYGVNS. The V and J ends lost 7 bases and 4 bases respectively, with 4 bases between them. Here the CDR3 DNA reads TGTGCCAGCAAGCGAGAGACCCAGTACTTC. It specifies CASKRETQYF.

The chain combines TRBV29-1 with TRBJ1-4; 7 bases map to TRBD1. The CDR3 sequence is 20 residues long. Trimming took 4 bases from V and 0 from J; bases not matched to a gene: 20. In germline, CDR1 is SQVTM, CDR2 ANQGSEA. In DNA, the CDR3 is TGCAGCGTTGCACCAGCTACTAGCGGGAGGGGGCAGGCAACTAATGAAAAACTGTTTTTT. Translated: CSVAPATSGRGQATNEKLFF.

Remarks on this clonotype: A junction boundary mismatches the germline segment, possibly from a read error. The chain carries TRBV15 and TRBJ2-7; TRBD2 might be the D (5 bases). The CDR3 totals 12 residues. In germline, CDR1 is LNHNV, CDR2 YYDKDF (reference sequence). The CDR3 reads CATSYGTGELYF. Here the CDR3 DNA reads TGTGCCACCAGCTACGGCACCGGGGAGCTGTACTTC.

This clonotype was seen at least ten times. The V and J genes are TRBV10-3 and TRBJ1-1; 8 positions match TRBD1. Germline values: CDR1 ENHRY, CDR2 SYGVKD. V shed 7 bases, J shed 1 base, and the junction held 5 bases outside the gene matches. The CDR3 is made up of 14 amino acids. The CDR3 loop is CAITKQGENTEAFF. CDR3 sequence (DNA): TGTGCCATCACCAAACAGGGGGAGAACACTGAAGCTTTCTTT.

This chain uses TRBV9 with TRBJ2-1; D is ambiguous. Between the trimmed V and J ends, which lost 3 bases and 4 bases, there was a span of 8 bases. The germline gives CDR1 SGDLS, CDR2 YYNGEE. The CDR3 loop spans 13 amino acids. The CDR3 spells CASSGPYYNEQFF. For the CDR3, the DNA is TGTGCCAGCAGCGGACCGTATTACAATGAGCAGTTCTTC. The variable domain in full, completed from reference TRBV9 and TRBJ2-1, reads DSGVTQTPKHLITATGQRVTLRCSPRSGDLSVYWYQQSLDQGLQFLIQYYNGEERAKGNILERFSAQQFPDLHSELNLSSLELGDSALYFCASSGPYYNEQFFGPGTRLTVL.

Of note for this clonotype: One end of the junction is discordant with germline, which a read error may explain. The chain carries TRBV20-1 and TRBJ1-4; a possible D gene is TRBD1 (6 bases). This CDR3 comprises 16 residues. Germline-derived CDR1 and CDR2 are DFQATT and SNEGSKA (reference sequence). The CDR3 sequence is CSAKQATGMSNEKLLF. The DNA for the CDR3 is TGCAGTGCTAAGCAAGCCACAGGGATGAGTAATGAAAAACTGCTTTTT.

Details on this clonotype: This clone may be a read error of a much larger clone one base away. This chain links TRBV20-1 with TRBJ1-5; D may be TRBD1 (5 bases). Trimming stripped 0 bases from V and 3 bases from J, with 18 bases between. CDR3 length: 17 residues. CDR1 and CDR2 (germline): DFQATT, SNEGSKA (reference sequence). CDR3 DNA: TGCAGTGCTAGAGATCTCTTACGGGAGGGGCTCAATCAGCCCCAGCATTTT. Its protein is CSARDLLREGLNQPQHF.

This clonotype was recorded at least ten times. J is TRBJ2-7 and V is TRBV2, with a possible D match to TRBD2 (5 bases). Germline values: CDR1 SNHLY, CDR2 FYNNEI. The ends were cut back, 5 bases at V and 4 bases at J, with 18 bases in the middle. The length of the CDR3 is 15 residues. The CDR3 is CASSSSRGMVYEQYF. CDR3 sequence (DNA): TGTGCCAGCAGTTCCTCTAGAGGGATGGTGTACGAGCAGTACTTC.

The chain uses TRBV7-2 and TRBJ2-7; 10 nucleotides agree with TRBD2. CDR3 size: 17 residues. The V gene's germline CDR1 is SGHTA and CDR2 FQGNSA. The V and J ends lost 2 bases and 7 bases, in that order; junction bases with no gene match: 14. CDR3 coding DNA: TGTGCCAGCAGCTTATACGTTCGGTCTAGCGGGGGCAATGAGCAGTACTTC. Translation: CASSLYVRSSGGNEQYF.

This clonotype was counted between two and nine times. This sequence joins TRBV10-3 and TRBJ2-7, with 7 nucleotides matching TRBD1. The better agreement between TRBJ2-4 and the DNA end casts doubt on the J call. Per germline, CDR1 ENHRY and CDR2 SYGVKD. This CDR3 region has 14 residues. In DNA, the CDR3 is TGTGCCATCAGTGAGGATCAGGGGGTTAGCATTCAGTACTTC. The encoded protein is CAISEDQGVSIQYF.

J is TRBJ2-3 and V is TRBV7-9; 11 bases map to TRBD2. This CDR3 has 21 residues. CDR1 is SEHNR and CDR2 is FQNEAQ in the germline V gene (reference sequence). V lost 7 bases, J lost 4 bases, and 25 bases stayed unmatched. CDR3 sequence reads: CASKNRRTLAGGPGSADTQYF. The CDR3 bases are TGTGCCAGCAAAAACAGGCGTACCTTAGCGGGGGGGCCAGGAAGCGCAGATACGCAGTATTTT.

This clonotype was detected many times. CDR3 nucleotide sequence: TGTGCCAGCAGCCTGCTAGCGGACGGGGCCAACGTCCTGACTTTC. Its translation is CASSLLADGANVLTF. This chain joins TRBV5-8 and TRBJ2-6; 7 bases are a match to TRBD2. The V gene end was trimmed by 4 bases and the J gene end by 4 bases; junction bases not matched to a gene: 5. This CDR3 contains 15 residues. The V gene's germline CDR1 is SGHTS and CDR2 YDEGEE.

This sequence joins TRBV25-1 and TRBJ1-1; maybe TRBD1 (5 bases). CDR3 length: 14 amino acids. The ends were cut back, 5 bases at V and 4 bases at J, with 14 bases in the middle. Germline V gene lookup returns CDR1 MGHDK and CDR2 SYGVNS. The DNA of the CDR3 is TGTGCCAGCAGTACGGGACTCCGGGGCACTGAAGCTTTCTTT. Protein: CASSTGLRGTEAFF.

This chain links TRBV2 with TRBJ2-5; no firm D call. Germline lookup yields CDR1 SNHLY and CDR2 FYNNEI. The ends were cut back, 7 bases at V and 8 bases at J, with 11 bases in the middle. The length of the CDR3 is 11 residues. The CDR3 spells CASTPKTTQYF. CDR3 nucleotides: TGTGCCAGCACCCCTAAAACTACCCAGTACTTC. Based on the CDR3 plus reference TRBV2 and TRBJ2-5, the full variable domain is EPEVTQTPSHQVTQMGQEVILRCVPISNHLYFYWYRQILGQKVEFLVSFYNNEISEKSEIFDDQFSVERPDGSNFTLKIRSTKLEDSAMYFCASTPKTTQYFGPGTRLLVL.

This clonotype was recorded at least ten times. J is TRBJ1-1 and V is TRBV5-8; the match to TRBD1 covers 8 bases. This CDR3 spans 14 amino acids. V dropped 3 bases and J dropped 6; count of bases not matched to a gene: 7. Looked up from germline, CDR1 is SGHTS and CDR2 is YDEGEE. The CDR3, as DNA: TGTGCCAGCAGCTACGGACAGGGTCAATCTGAAGCTTTCTTT. Amino acids: CASSYGQGQSEAFF.

The table lists this clonotype with many counts. V and J are TRBV14 and TRBJ1-6, with D uncertain. The CDR3 is 15 residues long. CDR1 and CDR2 from the germline V gene are SGHDN and FVKESK. Trimming took 0 bases from V and 10 from J, leaving 13 bases between them. CDR3 in DNA: TGTGCCAGCAGCCAAGATCTTGTAGTCGGCTCACCCCTCCACTTT. It encodes CASSQDLVVGSPLHF. Based on the CDR3 plus reference TRBV14 and TRBJ1-6, the full variable domain is EAGVTQFPSHSVIEKGQTVTLRCDPISGHDNLYWYRRVMGKEIKFLLHFVKESKQDESGMPNNRFLAERTGGTYSTLKVQPAELEDSGVYFCASSQDLVVGSPLHFGNGTRLTVT.

The genes are TRBV12-3 or TRBV12-4 and TRBJ1-1, with 7 bases fitting TRBD1. The ends lost 3 bases at V and 6 bases at J; junction bases unmatched: 10. CDR3 length: 15 residues. CDR3 region: CASSLETGLAPEAFF. CDR3 DNA: TGTGCCAGCAGTTTGGAGACAGGGCTAGCTCCTGAAGCTTTCTTT.

This clonotype was found many times. This chain joins TRBV19 and TRBJ1-5; D gene ambiguous. Trimming left V 6 bases short and J 7 bases short, with 16 bases between. Germline V gene lookup returns CDR1 LNHDA and CDR2 SQIVND (reference sequence). The CDR3 extends over 14 amino acids. CDR3 region: CASSTYEAWQPQHF. The CDR3 region has the DNA TGTGCCAGTAGCACCTACGAGGCTTGGCAGCCCCAGCATTTT.

Note on this clonotype: Its ends do not fully match the called genes, so a read error is possible. The CDR3 region has the DNA TGCGCCAGCAGCCAAGCTACCCGTTCGATCCGGGGGCTCCAAGAGACCCAGTACTTC. Translating it yields CASSQATRSIRGLQETQYF. The chain uses TRBV7-9 and TRBJ2-5; D possibly matches TRBD1 or TRBD2 (6 bases each). The CDR3 length is 19 residues. Germline V gene data show CDR1 as SEHNR and CDR2 as FQNEAQ (reference sequence). The full variable domain, completed using reference TRBV7-9 and TRBJ2-5, is DTGVSQNPRHKITKRGQNVTFRCDPISEHNRLYWYRQTLGQGPEFLTYFQNEAQLEKSRLLSDRFSAERPKGSFSTLEIQRTEQGDSAMYLCASSQATRSIRGLQETQYFGPGTRLLVL.

The chain employs TRBV9 and TRBJ1-1, with D hard to call. V lost 0 bases and J lost 7, with 10 bases in between. Germline V gene lookup returns CDR1 SGDLS and CDR2 YYNGEE. CDR3 length: 13 amino acids. The CDR3 reads CASSVVSRNEAFF. CDR3 nucleotide sequence: TGTGCCAGCAGCGTAGTCTCCAGGAATGAAGCTTTCTTT. The whole variable domain, filled in from reference TRBV9 and TRBJ1-1, reads DSGVTQTPKHLITATGQRVTLRCSPRSGDLSVYWYQQSLDQGLQFLIQYYNGEERAKGNILERFSAQQFPDLHSELNLSSLELGDSALYFCASSVVSRNEAFFGQGTRLTVV.

This chain links TRBV9 with TRBJ1-1, with 8 nucleotides matching TRBD1. V was pared by 4 bases and J by 4 bases, with 12 bases of the junction left unmatched. The germline gives CDR1 SGDLS, CDR2 YYNGEE. The CDR3 is 16 amino acids. The CDR3 sequence: CASSFQLNRGSTEAFF. CDR3 DNA sequence: TGTGCCAGCAGCTTTCAATTAAACAGGGGGAGCACTGAAGCTTTCTTT.

Many counts were recorded for this clonotype. This chain links TRBV19 with TRBJ1-1; 9 nucleotides align to TRBD1. Germline CDR1 is LNHDA and CDR2 is SQIVND (reference sequence). The CDR3 totals 14 residues. With V trimmed by 4 bases and J by 1 base, 1 base remained unmatched. CDR3 region: CASSTGQGNTEAFF. CDR3 nucleotide sequence: TGTGCCAGTAGTACGGGACAGGGGAACACTGAAGCTTTCTTT. The variable domain in full, completed from reference TRBV19 and TRBJ1-1, reads DGGITQSPKYLFRKEGQNVTLSCEQNLNHDAMYWYRQDPGQGLRLIYYSQIVNDFQKGDIAEGYSVSREKKESFPLTVTSAQKNPTAFYLCASSTGQGNTEAFFGQGTRLTVV.